This TCR beta chain comes out of a study of T cell changes during pregnancy in multiple sclerosis. J was trimmed by 5 bases and V by 10 bases; bases with no gene match: 3. CDR3 length: 13 amino acids. CDR1 is MNHEY, CDR2 SMNVEV, per germline (reference sequence). Assay used: immunoSEQ multiplex PCR; TCRdb lists only in-frame clones, some missing. The sample lists approximately 44,000 clones; roughly 90% were seen once. The sequencing used CD8+ T cells from peripheral blood mononuclear cells, collected in the third trimester of pregnancy. The TCR sequence derives from a female donor with multiple sclerosis, enrolled in a pregnancy study. The chain carries TRBV27 and TRBJ2-1; 12 bases fit TRBD2. This chain's CDR3 is CAIGLAGNNEQFF. The CDR3 DNA reads TGTGCCATAGGACTAGCGGGAAACAATGAGCAGTTCTTC.